This T cell receptor beta chain was identified during a study of blood T cell repertoires in COVID-19. The authors' processing: Amplified reference gene primers provided the basis for estimating nucleated cell counts. The method was immunoSEQ multiplex PCR; TCRdb's version includes in-frame clones alone and lacks a portion of them. That table furnishes V, J and clone size, whereas the DNA furnished D and trimming. Found here are roughly 310,000 clones, about nine tenths of them singletons; the top ten hold 2.6%. Cohort placement rested on clinical history that participants reported themselves. Per germline, CDR1 SGHVS and CDR2 FQNEAQ. Trimming cost V 2 bases and J 5 bases; bases outside gene matches: 6. The CDR3 is 16 amino acids.

The chain couples TRBV7-8 to TRBJ2-2, with 9 bases lining up with TRBD2. The TCR originated in a man between 60 and 75 years old who had recovered from COVID-19. The material sequenced was PBMCs or T cells enriched from blood (not recorded which). CDR3 nucleotide sequence: TGTGCCAGCAGCTTATTGTTAGCGGGGGCGACCGGGGAGCTGTTTTTT. Protein: CASSLLLAGATGELFF.